Below are 31 T cell receptor beta chains sequenced from a single sample in a study of blood T cells in healthy people across ages (dated by TCRdb to about 2015). The library was obtained by 5' RACE. The listed sequencing device is Illumina HiSeq 2500. A second PCR of about 7 to 12 cycles was run with a J-beta primer mix and a sample-barcoded 5' primer. TCRdb ran its own pipeline on the public reads, namely fastp trimming at Q25 and MiXCR clone calling, and kept in-frame beta chains. Entries that share a CDR3 protein sequence are merged under the most common genes and DNA. The table for this sample lists approximately 960,000 distinct CDR3 sequences; about 27% of them were counted only once. The biggest ten clones account for roughly 10% of the sample. These same data were also listed under a study on T cells of mothers and their children.

The sequencing input was blood. These receptors originate from a woman between 40 and 55 years old in good health.

The chain recombines TRBV27 with TRBJ1-2; a weak D match, TRBD1 (5 bases). Trimming removed 4 bases from V and 5 bases from J, with 17 bases in between. The CDR3 totals 15 residues. Germline CDR1 is MNHEY and CDR2 is SMNVEV (reference sequence). CDR3: CASSSPGREGYGYTF. The CDR3 region has the DNA TGTGCCAGCAGTTCCCCGGGCAGGGAGGGGTATGGCTACACCTTC.

The chain couples TRBV28 to TRBJ1-1, with TRBD1 matching 8 bases. CDR3 length equals 16 residues. CDR1 is MDHEN and CDR2 is SYDVKM in the germline V gene. V was pared by 6 bases and J by 5 bases, with 14 bases of the junction left unmatched. CDR3 amino acids: CASSISAGGRNTEAFF. Written as DNA, the CDR3 is TGTGCCAGCAGCATCTCCGCAGGGGGCAGAAATACTGAAGCTTTCTTT.

This clonotype was counted a few times. The V call is TRBV4-3, the J call TRBJ2-3; tentatively, D is TRBD2 (5 bases). V dropped 4 bases and J dropped 6 bases, with 11 bases sitting between them. This CDR3 comprises 13 residues. CDR1 and CDR2 (germline): LGHNA, YSLEER. The CDR3 is CASSRERPDTQYF. The CDR3 DNA is TGCGCCAGCAGCCGGGAGAGACCCGATACGCAGTATTTT.

Points on this clonotype: It may be a read error: a sequence one base away is much more abundant. The chain uses TRBV4-3 and TRBJ2-1; TRBD1 matches at 9 bases. The germline gives CDR1 LGHNA, CDR2 YSLEER. With V trimmed by 3 bases and J by 10 bases, 4 bases remained unmatched. The CDR3 runs to 13 residues. CDR3 in amino acids: CASSHRTGDEQFF. The CDR3 region has the DNA TGCGCCAGCAGCCACAGGACAGGGGACGAGCAGTTCTTC.

Concerning this clonotype itself: A much larger clone differs from this one at a single base, so this may be a read error. The chain links TRBV20-1 to TRBJ2-5; D not certain. With 3 bases removed from V and 11 bases from J, the gap between germline ends came to 10 bases. The CDR3 spans 10 residues. The germline gives CDR1 DFQATT, CDR2 SNEGSKA (reference sequence). The CDR3 region is CSASPHGQYF. The CDR3, as DNA: TGCAGTGCTAGTCCCCACGGGCAGTACTTC.

This sequence joins TRBV5-5 and TRBJ1-2; TRBD1 aligns across 12 bases. The CDR3 is 15 residues long. The V gene end was trimmed by 7 bases and the J gene end by 6 bases; junction bases not matched to a gene: 10. The germline gives CDR1 SGHKS, CDR2 YYEKEE (reference sequence). The CDR3 sequence: CASEPTGTGGDGYTF. DNA for the CDR3: TGTGCCAGCGAACCTACCGGGACAGGGGGCGATGGCTACACCTTC.

The genes are TRBV14 and TRBJ2-5; a weak D match, TRBD1 (6 bases). This CDR3 has 17 residues. Looked up from germline, CDR1 is SGHDN and CDR2 is FVKESK. V lost 4 bases, J lost 3 bases, and 21 bases lay in between. CDR3 in DNA: TGTGCCAGCAGCCGATCTCCGGGACACGCCTTGGAAGAGACCCAGTACTTC. As protein: CASSRSPGHALEETQYF.

Worth noting for this clonotype: A much larger clone lies a single base off, so this may be a read error. The conserved final phenylalanine or tryptophan is absent from the CDR3, which likely points to a read error. The J gene is TRBJ2-4, the V gene TRBV5-1; 10 bases map to TRBD2. The J call may be in error: the DNA end matches TRBJ2-7 better. The V gene's germline CDR1 is SGHRS and CDR2 YFSETQ. This CDR3 has 16 amino acids. The DNA for the CDR3 is TGCGCCAGCAGCCAGAAGACTAGCGGGTCAGTTTACGAGCAGTACTGC. This translates into CASSQKTSGSVYEQYC.

Worth noting for this clonotype: A much bigger clone sits one base away, suggesting this may be a read error. The rearrangement joins TRBV9 to TRBJ2-3; no clear D gene. This CDR3 has 14 amino acids. Trimming took off 3 bases at V and 2 bases at J, with 10 bases between the two ends. Germline V gene lookup returns CDR1 SGDLS and CDR2 YYNGEE. This chain's CDR3 is CASSGDRSTDTQYF. As DNA, the CDR3 is TGTGCCAGCAGCGGTGACCGATCCACAGATACGCAGTATTTT.

This clonotype has only a few counts. V usage is TRBV28 and J usage is TRBJ1-2; D remains unclear. V was pared by 6 bases and J by 0 bases, with 11 bases between. Germline-derived CDR1 and CDR2 are MDHEN and SYDVKM. This CDR3 has 14 amino acids. CDR3 DNA: TGTGCCAGCAGCCGAGGCGGATCTAACTATGGCTACACCTTC. Translation gives CASSRGGSNYGYTF.

Remarks on this clonotype: Given a much more abundant clone one base away, this may be a read error. The chain has TRBV5-1 and TRBJ2-1; TRBD1 matches at 11 bases. The CDR3 extends over 14 amino acids. V shed 6 bases, J shed 10 bases, and the junction held 9 bases outside the gene matches. Germline V CDR1 and CDR2: SGHRS, YFSETQ. The CDR3 region is CASKTGQGAGEQFF. CDR3 nucleotides: TGCGCCAGCAAAACTGGACAGGGGGCAGGAGAGCAGTTCTTC.

This rearrangement joins TRBV7-9 to TRBJ1-4; TRBD1 aligns across 7 bases. Germline trimming cut 4 bases from V and 6 bases from J; bases unmatched to any gene: 8. Germline loops: CDR1 SEHNR, CDR2 FQNEAQ (reference sequence). This CDR3 has 15 amino acids. Written as DNA, the CDR3 is TGTGCCAGCAGCTCCCCCGGGACAGCTTATGAAAAACTGTTTTTT. It encodes CASSSPGTAYEKLFF.

The chain joins TRBV7-9 to TRBJ2-1; TRBD1 matches at 8 bases. The CDR3 totals 14 residues. The junction had 2 bases not matched to a gene; V was cut back by 4 bases and J by 3 bases. CDR1 and CDR2 from the germline V gene are SEHNR and FQNEAQ (reference sequence). This CDR3 is CASSSRGLYNEQFF. In DNA form, the CDR3 reads TGTGCCAGCAGCTCCAGGGGGCTCTACAATGAGCAGTTCTTC.

This chain links TRBV20-1 with TRBJ2-3; D is unresolved. The germline gives CDR1 DFQATT, CDR2 SNEGSKA (reference sequence). V lost 2 bases to trimming and J lost 4 bases, with 10 bases between them. CDR3 size: 13 residues. CDR3 DNA: TGCAGTGCTAGAAATATATTGGCAGATACGCAGTATTTT. Protein sequence: CSARNILADTQYF.

This clonotype was seen a handful of times. The rearrangement joins TRBV20-1 to TRBJ1-1; unclear D gene. V lost 3 bases, J lost 0 bases, and 11 bases lay in between. The CDR3 loop spans 14 amino acids. CDR1 and CDR2 (germline): DFQATT, SNEGSKA (reference sequence). The CDR3 is CSASRAGLNTEAFF. Here the CDR3 DNA reads TGCAGTGCTAGTCGTGCGGGGTTGAACACTGAAGCTTTCTTT.

To note about this clonotype: Just one base apart from a much larger clone, this may be a read error. V gene TRBV18 combines with J gene TRBJ2-5; 7 bases map to TRBD2. V was clipped by 3 bases and J by 11 bases; unmatched bases: 6. CDR3 size: 12 residues. Germline V gives CDR1 KGHSH, CDR2 LQKENI. The CDR3 sequence: CASSPERRGQYF. As DNA, the CDR3 is TGTGCCAGCTCACCGGAGAGGCGGGGGCAGTACTTC.

The V gene is TRBV5-1, the J gene TRBJ2-4; D is uncertain. In germline, CDR1 is SGHRS, CDR2 YFSETQ. Trimming took off 0 bases at V and 13 bases at J, with 14 bases between the two ends. The CDR3 has 13 residues. DNA for the CDR3: TGCGCCAGCAGCTTGGCCACGGTCAATGAGCAGTACTTC. It specifies CASSLATVNEQYF. The full variable domain, rest sourced from reference TRBV5-1 and TRBJ2-4, is KAGVTQTPRYLIKTRGQQVTLSCSPISGHRSVSWYQQTPGQGLQFLFEYFSETQRNKGNFPGRFSGRQFSNSRSEMNVSTLELGDSALYLCASSLATVNEQYFGAGTRLSVL.

J is TRBJ2-7 and V is TRBV4-1; D ambiguous. Germline lookup yields CDR1 MGHRA and CDR2 YSYEKL. This CDR3 contains 14 residues. The germline V and J ends were trimmed by 1 base and 3 bases, with 10 bases remaining between them. The CDR3 protein is CASSQVVSDYEQYF. In DNA form, the CDR3 reads TGCGCCAGCAGCCAAGTAGTGTCGGACTACGAGCAGTACTTC.

This clonotype was counted a few times. In DNA, the CDR3 is TGTGCCAGCAGCCTCCAGGGGACAGGGAAGGCTTTCTTT. Translating it yields CASSLQGTGKAFF. The chain joins TRBV7-6 to TRBJ1-1; 9 bases are shared with TRBD1. Germline CDR1 is SGHVS and CDR2 is FNYEAQ. The CDR3 contains 13 residues. V gave up 5 bases and J gave up 11 bases; unmatched junction bases: 9.

This clonotype was observed a handful of times. The chain couples TRBV20-1 to TRBJ2-1; 11 bases are a match to TRBD2. Germline-derived CDR1 and CDR2 are DFQATT and SNEGSKA (reference sequence). J was trimmed by 8 bases and V by 2 bases; bases with no gene match: 11. This CDR3 region has 16 residues. CDR3: CSARKLAGAPPDEQFF. CDR3 nucleotides: TGCAGTGCTAGAAAACTAGCGGGGGCCCCCCCCGATGAGCAGTTCTTC.

This sequence joins TRBV7-2 and TRBJ1-2; no definite D call. Germline loops: CDR1 SGHTA, CDR2 FQGNSA. The CDR3 extends over 11 amino acids. Trimming removed 0 bases at V and 10 bases at J, with 6 bases between. The CDR3 is CTSSLARIYTF. DNA of the CDR3: TGTACCAGCAGCTTAGCCAGGATCTACACCTTC.

Points on this clonotype: Sequence at one end of the junction differs from germline and may be a read error. The J gene is TRBJ1-1, the V gene TRBV5-1; 7 bases map to TRBD1. Germline assignment: CDR1 SGHRS and CDR2 YFSETQ. There are 14 residues in the CDR3. The CDR3 loop is CASGLGGVSTEAFF. The CDR3 nucleotides are TGCGCCAGCGGCTTAGGGGGCGTGAGCACTGAAGCTTTCTTT.

A note on this clonotype: This may be a read error: a much more frequent sequence differs by one nucleotide. The chain is built from TRBV7-3 and TRBJ2-1; 8 nucleotides align to TRBD1. CDR1 is SGHTA and CDR2 is FQGTGA in the germline V gene. The CDR3 totals 15 residues. CDR3 DNA: TGTGCCGGCAGCTCGAGGACAGGGATTAACAATGAGCAGTTCTTC. Translated: CAGSSRTGINNEQFF.

A remark on this clonotype: A much larger clone lies one base from this, so it may be a read error. The V call is TRBV6-1, the J call TRBJ2-6; D unresolved. Germline values: CDR1 MNHNS, CDR2 SASEGT. The CDR3 is made up of 15 amino acids. The CDR3 region is CAGSEESSGANVLTF. CDR3 DNA: TGTGCCGGCAGTGAAGAGAGCTCTGGGGCCAACGTCCTGACTTTC.

This clonotype was found many times. The chain links TRBV27 to TRBJ2-7; perhaps TRBD1 as D (6 bases). The CDR3 has 15 residues. Germline CDR1 is MNHEY and CDR2 is SMNVEV (reference sequence). Between the trimmed V and J ends, which lost 2 bases and 0 bases, there was a span of 11 bases. Here the CDR3 DNA reads TGTGCCAGCAGTTTACGGGGACAACGCTCCTACGAGCAGTACTTC. Translating gives CASSLRGQRSYEQYF.

This clonotype appeared a few times. CDR3 bases: TGCGCCAGCAGCCAAGATACGAACGGGGGGTTAACAGATACGCAGTATTTT. Translating it yields CASSQDTNGGLTDTQYF. The chain links TRBV4-1 to TRBJ2-3, with 7 bases aligning to TRBD2. J lost 3 bases, V lost 0 bases, and 9 bases had no gene match. The CDR3 extends over 17 amino acids. CDR1 MGHRA and CDR2 YSYEKL come from the germline V gene.

This clonotype was observed at least ten times. The rearrangement uses TRBV2 and TRBJ2-6; the D call may be TRBD1 or TRBD2 (5 bases each). The V gene's germline CDR1 is SNHLY and CDR2 FYNNEI. V was cut by 11 bases and J by 1 base, with 15 bases left in between. The length of the CDR3 is 15 residues. In nucleotides, the CDR3 is TGTGCCGGTCGGGACCCCAGATCTGGGGCCAACGTCCTGACTTTC. This gives the protein CAGRDPRSGANVLTF.

The chain employs TRBV6-5 and TRBJ2-1; 8 bases align to TRBD2. The CDR3 loop spans 14 amino acids. CDR1 and CDR2 from the germline V gene are MNHEY and SVGAGI. V lost 6 bases to trimming and J lost 10 bases; unmatched junction nucleotides: 11. The CDR3 bases are TGTGCCAGCAGCCTAACTGGGACTAGTGAGGAGCAGTTCTTC. Protein sequence: CASSLTGTSEEQFF.

This clonotype was picked up many times. The J gene is TRBJ2-6, the V gene TRBV5-1, with TRBD1 as a possible D gene (5 bases). The CDR3 contains 15 residues. V dropped 4 bases and J dropped 2 bases, with 10 bases sitting between them. Germline V lookup: CDR1 SGHRS, CDR2 YFSETQ. The CDR3 DNA is TGCGCCAGCAGCAGCAGACAGCCTGGGGCCAACGTCCTGACTTTC. Translating it yields CASSSRQPGANVLTF.

This clonotype was observed a few times. A clone one base away is much larger, so this may be a read error. V usage is TRBV20-1 and J usage is TRBJ1-2; D might be TRBD1 (6 bases). The CDR3 runs 15 residues. Trimming cost V 5 bases and J 3 bases, with 19 bases left between them. CDR1 is DFQATT and CDR2 is SNEGSKA in the germline V gene (reference sequence). The CDR3 is CSAGAGAGRYYGYTF. The DNA of the CDR3 is TGCAGTGCTGGAGCGGGGGCTGGTCGTTACTATGGCTACACCTTC.

This clonotype has at least ten counts. The genes are TRBV7-3 and TRBJ2-1; D might be TRBD1 or TRBD2, each matching 5 bases. Germline CDR1 SGHTA, CDR2 FQGTGA. V was trimmed by 6 bases and J by 1 base, leaving 13 bases between them. The CDR3 consists of 15 residues. CDR3 nucleotides: TGTGCCAGCAGTTTAGATGGGGGATCCTACAATGAGCAGTTCTTC. Amino acids: CASSLDGGSYNEQFF.